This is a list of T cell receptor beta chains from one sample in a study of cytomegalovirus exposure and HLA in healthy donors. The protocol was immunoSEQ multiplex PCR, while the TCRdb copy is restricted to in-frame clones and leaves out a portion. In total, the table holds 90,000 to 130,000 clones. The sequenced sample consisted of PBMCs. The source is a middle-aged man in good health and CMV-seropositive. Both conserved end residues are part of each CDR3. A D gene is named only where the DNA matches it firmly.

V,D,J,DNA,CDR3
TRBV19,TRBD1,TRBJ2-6,TGTGCCAGTAGTATACGCCCCGGGACAGGGAGCTCTGGGGCCAACGTCCTGACTTTC,CASSIRPGTGSSGANVLTF
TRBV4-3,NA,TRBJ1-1,TGCGCCAGCAGCACCCTCCTGGTGGAGACTGAAGCTTTCTTT,CASSTLLVETEAFF
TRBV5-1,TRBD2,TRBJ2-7,TGCGCCAGCAGAATCGAGCGGGGAACCTACGAGCAGTACTTC,CASRIERGTYEQYF
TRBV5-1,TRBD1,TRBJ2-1,TGCGCCAGCAGCCCCGGACAGGGGTCCAATGAGCAGTTCTTC,CASSPGQGSNEQFF
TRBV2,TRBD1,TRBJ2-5,TGTGCCAGCAGGACAGGGCGAATAGAGACCCAGTACTTC,CASRTGRIETQYF
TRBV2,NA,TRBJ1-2,TGTGCCAGCAGAGTACGAGCCGACTATGGCTACACCTTC,CASRVRADYGYTF
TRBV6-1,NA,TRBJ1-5,TGTGCCAGCAGAGAGAGCAATCAGCCCCAGCATTTT,CASRESNQPQHF
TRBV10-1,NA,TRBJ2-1,TGCGCCAGCAGTTCTACAGGAATATACAATGAGCAGTTCTTC,CASSSTGIYNEQFF
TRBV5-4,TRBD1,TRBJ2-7,TGTGCCAGCAGCTGGTCGGGGACAGGGACAATCCCCGGGAGCTCCTACGAGCAGTACTTC,CASSWSGTGTIPGSSYEQYF
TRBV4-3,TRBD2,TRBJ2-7,TGCGCCAGCAGCCCCGAGGCTAGCGGTTCCTACGAGCAGTACTTC,CASSPEASGSYEQYF
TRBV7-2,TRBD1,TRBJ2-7,TGTGCCAGCAGCCTCGAGACAGGGACCTACGAGCAGTACTTC,CASSLETGTYEQYF
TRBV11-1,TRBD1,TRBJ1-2,TGTGCCAGCAGCTCGGGACAGAACTATGGCTACACCTTC,CASSSGQNYGYTF
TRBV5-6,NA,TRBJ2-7,TGTGCCAGCAGCAAGGGACTCGAGGTCTACGAGCAGTACTTC,CASSKGLEVYEQYF
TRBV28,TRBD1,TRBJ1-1,TGTGCCAGCAGAACCTCAGGGGGGAACACTGAAGCTTTCTTT,CASRTSGGNTEAFF
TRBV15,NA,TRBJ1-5,TGTGCCACCAGCACCCAGGGTAATCAGCCCCAGCATTTT,CATSTQGNQPQHF
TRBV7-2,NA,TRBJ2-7,TGTGCCAGCAGCCAGATCCTTGGGGGGGCGGGACGCGAGCAGTACTTC,CASSQILGGAGREQYF
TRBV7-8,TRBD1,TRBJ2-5,TGTGCCAGCAGCTGGGCAGACGGGACAGATAAAGAGACCCAGTACTTC,CASSWADGTDKETQYF
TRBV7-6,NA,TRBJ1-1,TGTGCCAGCAGCTTAGGACAGTTAGGGAACACTGAAGCTTTCTTT,CASSLGQLGNTEAFF
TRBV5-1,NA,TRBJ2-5,TGCGCCAGCAGCTTGGATGGGCGACCGGGGGAGACCCAGTACTTC,CASSLDGRPGETQYF
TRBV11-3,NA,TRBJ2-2,TGTGCCAGCAGCTTAGGCCTAGCCGGGCCCGGGGAGCTGTTTTTT,CASSLGLAGPGELFF
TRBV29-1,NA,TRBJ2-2,TGCAGCGTTCCCCGCAGGGGGAACACCGGGGAGCTGTTTTTT,CSVPRRGNTGELFF
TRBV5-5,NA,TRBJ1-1,TGTGCCAGCAGCGCCGAGACGGGGATGGGCACTGAAGCTTTCTTT,CASSAETGMGTEAFF
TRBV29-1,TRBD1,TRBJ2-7,TGCAGCGTTGGATGGGGACAGGCGACTGGGGAGCAGTACTTC,CSVGWGQATGEQYF
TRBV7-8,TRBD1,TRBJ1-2,TGTGCCAGCAGCTTAGGAACAGGGGGCAGTGGCTACACCTTC,CASSLGTGGSGYTF
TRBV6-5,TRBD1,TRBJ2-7,TGTGCCAGCAGCTACAGGGGTGCCTACGAGCAGTACTTC,CASSYRGAYEQYF
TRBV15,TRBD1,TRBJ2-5,TGTGCCACCAGCGGACAGGGGGGTCAAGAGACCCAGTACTTC,CATSGQGGQETQYF
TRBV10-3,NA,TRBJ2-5,TGTGCCATCAGTGGAGGTAACAGGGACCTAGGGACCCAGTACTTC,CAISGGNRDLGTQYF
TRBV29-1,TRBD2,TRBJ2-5,TGCAGCGTTGTGCTAGCGGGAGACTCGCTCCAAGAGACCCAGTACTTC,CSVVLAGDSLQETQYF
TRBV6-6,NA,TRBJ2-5,TGTGCCAGCAGTCCTTCGGAGACCCAGTACTTC,CASSPSETQYF